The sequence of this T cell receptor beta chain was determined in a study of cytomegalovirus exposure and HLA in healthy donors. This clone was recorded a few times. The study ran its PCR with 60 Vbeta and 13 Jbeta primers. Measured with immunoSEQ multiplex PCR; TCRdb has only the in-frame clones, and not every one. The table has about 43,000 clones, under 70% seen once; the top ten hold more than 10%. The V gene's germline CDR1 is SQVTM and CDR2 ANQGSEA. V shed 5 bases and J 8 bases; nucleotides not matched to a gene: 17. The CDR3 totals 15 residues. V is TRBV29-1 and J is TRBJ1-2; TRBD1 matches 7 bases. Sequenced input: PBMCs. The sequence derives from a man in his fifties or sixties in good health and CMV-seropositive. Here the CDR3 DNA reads TGCAGCGTTCTACCCCCGATGACAGGGCAGGGAGGCTACACCTTC. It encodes CSVLPPMTGQGGYTF.